This passage covers 12 T cell receptor beta chains from one sample sequenced in a study of T cell responses to AZD1222 COVID-19 vaccine. The repertoire was sequenced with immunoSEQ multiplex PCR; TCRdb's copy has only in-frame clones and lacks some. The sample gives some 58,000 clones, roughly 80% of which show up once; 4% to 5% is in the top ten. This specimen consisted of peripheral blood, obtained 28 days after the second AZD1222 dose. The source is an adult who received the AZD1222 COVID-19 vaccine.

In DNA form, the CDR3 reads TGCAGCGTTGGGCTTCCGAACACTGAAGCTTTCTTT. The encoded protein is CSVGLPNTEAFF. V is TRBV29-1 and J is TRBJ1-1; D ambiguous. The CDR3 sequence is 12 residues long. The germline V and J ends were trimmed by 4 bases and 1 base, with 7 bases remaining between them. Per germline, CDR1 SQVTM and CDR2 ANQGSEA.

CDR3 protein: CASSSTTGAYNEQFF. As DNA, the CDR3 is TGCGCCAGCAGCTCTACTACCGGGGCCTACAATGAGCAGTTCTTC. The chain joins TRBV5-1 to TRBJ2-1; possibly TRBD2 for D (5 bases). Trimming stripped 3 bases from V and 2 bases from J, with 12 bases between. CDR1 and CDR2 (germline): SGHRS, YFSETQ. CDR3 length equals 15 residues.

CDR3 protein: CASSTNSNTEAFF. CDR3 bases: TGTGCCAGCAGTACAAACAGTAACACTGAAGCTTTCTTT. The chain combines TRBV6-6 with TRBJ1-1, with D unclear. Germline assignment: CDR1 MNHNY and CDR2 SVGAGI (reference sequence). V was clipped by 5 bases and J by 2 bases, with 9 bases between them. The CDR3 length is 13 residues.

The genes are TRBV7-6 and TRBJ2-1; 7 bases agree with TRBD2. V lost 5 bases and J lost 0; bases outside the gene matches: 10. This CDR3 spans 17 amino acids. CDR1 and CDR2 from the germline V gene are SGHVS and FNYEAQ. CDR3 in DNA: TGTGCCAGCAGCCCAAGTACTCAGCGGGGCTCCTACAATGAGCAGTTCTTC. Translating it yields CASSPSTQRGSYNEQFF.

The V call is TRBV4-1, the J call TRBJ1-2; no definite D call. The CDR3 is 15 residues long. Germline V gene lookup returns CDR1 MGHRA and CDR2 YSYEKL. V was cut by 0 bases and J by 1 base, with 9 bases left in between. The CDR3 loop reads CASSQEARINYGYTF. The CDR3 nucleotides are TGCGCCAGCAGCCAAGAGGCCAGAATTAACTATGGCTACACCTTC.

The V call is TRBV10-3, the J call TRBJ2-7, with TRBD2 matching 8 bases. This CDR3 is 12 amino acids long. Germline values: CDR1 ENHRY, CDR2 SYGVKD. Unmatched junction bases numbered 3, after V lost 10 bases and J lost 1 base. Written as DNA, the CDR3 is TGTGCCACACTAGCGGATTCCTACGAGCAGTACTTC. Translated, it gives CATLADSYEQYF.

V gene TRBV7-6 combines with J gene TRBJ2-2; 9 bases agree with TRBD2. Trimming removed 2 bases from V and 4 bases from J; junction bases left unmatched: 5. CDR1 is SGHVS, CDR2 FNYEAQ, per germline. The CDR3 runs 16 residues. Here the CDR3 DNA reads TGTGCCAGCAGCTTAATAGCGGGGGAGGGCACCGGGGAGCTGTTTTTT. It specifies CASSLIAGEGTGELFF.

The CDR3 region has the DNA TGTGCCAGCAGCCCCTCGGGCGAAGGATCTAGGGGCTACACCTTC. Translating it yields CASSPSGEGSRGYTF. V gene TRBV6-2 or TRBV6-3 combines with J gene TRBJ1-2; no definite D call. V was trimmed by 6 bases and J by 8 bases, leaving 22 bases between them. The length of the CDR3 is 15 residues. From germline, CDR1 is MNHEY and CDR2 SVGEGT.

The rearrangement joins TRBV27 to TRBJ2-2; D gene ambiguous. V was clipped by 3 bases and J by 5 bases, with 10 bases between them. CDR3 length equals 14 residues. Per germline, CDR1 MNHEY and CDR2 SMNVEV (reference sequence). CDR3 DNA sequence: TGTGCCAGCAGTTTGTCGTCCCGTACCGGGGAGCTGTTTTTT. This encodes CASSLSSRTGELFF.

A few counts support this clone. This chain uses TRBV20-1 with TRBJ2-7; D gene ambiguous. The CDR3 has 11 amino acids. Germline V gene sequence: CDR1 DFQATT, CDR2 SNEGSKA (reference sequence). In DNA, the CDR3 is TGCAGTGCTCTAACCGGTTACGGGCAGTACGTC. Amino acids: CSALTGYGQYV.

Only one count was recorded for this clone. The rearrangement joins TRBV7-9 to TRBJ2-4, with D hard to call. Trimming removed 5 bases from V and 2 bases from J, with 10 bases in between. Germline lookup yields CDR1 SEHNR and CDR2 FQNEAQ (reference sequence). The CDR3 runs 14 residues. CDR3 in amino acids: CASSPRDTKNIQYF. CDR3 coding DNA: TGTGCCAGCAGCCCAAGGGATACCAAAAACATTCAGTACTTC.

The rearrangement joins TRBV6-1 to TRBJ2-7; D possibly corresponds to TRBD2 (5 bases). The CDR3 runs to 13 residues. Germline lookup yields CDR1 MNHNS and CDR2 SASEGT. V was shortened by 0 bases and J by 6 bases, with 9 bases between the two germline ends. In nucleotides, the CDR3 is TGTGCCAGCAGTGAAGCTGGCGCGGGCGAGCAGTACGTC. This codes for CASSEAGAGEQYV.